Presented here are 7 T cell receptor beta chains from one specimen sequenced in a study of cytomegalovirus exposure and HLA in healthy donors. PCR involved 60 Vbeta and 13 Jbeta primers. Clones were sequenced by immunoSEQ multiplex PCR, and TCRdb holds only the in-frame ones, with some missing. The sample comprises 110,000 to 150,000 clones, around three quarters of which are singletons, and nearly 7% rests with the top ten. The specimen sequenced was PBMCs. The receptors were sampled from a middle-aged man in good health and CMV-seropositive.

This rearrangement joins TRBV18 to TRBJ1-1, with TRBD1 identical over 7 bases. Trimming cost V 4 bases and J 10 bases; bases outside gene matches: 9. The CDR3 has 13 amino acids. Germline CDR1 KGHSH, CDR2 LQKENI. The CDR3 is CASSRDSSLGAFF. DNA for the CDR3: TGTGCCAGCTCACGGGACAGCTCCCTTGGAGCTTTCTTT.

The J gene is TRBJ2-6, the V gene TRBV4-2, with D possibly TRBD2 on 6 matching bases. The ends were cut back, 4 bases at V and 0 bases at J, with 19 bases in the middle. CDR1 is LGHNA, CDR2 YNFKEQ, per germline. The CDR3 contains 19 residues. CDR3 amino acids: CASSLRGTSSVSGANVLTF. DNA of the CDR3: TGTGCCAGCAGCCTCCGGGGCACTAGCTCGGTCTCTGGGGCCAACGTCCTGACTTTC.

The chain couples TRBV7-2 to TRBJ2-7; TRBD2 aligns across 8 bases. V lost 5 bases and J lost 6; bases outside the gene matches: 15. The CDR3 has 16 residues. Germline CDR1 SGHTA, CDR2 FQGNSA. CDR3 amino acids: CASSPAGTRVYGEQYF. CDR3 DNA: TGTGCCAGCAGCCCAGCGGGGACTAGGGTTTATGGCGAGCAGTACTTC. Based on the CDR3 plus reference TRBV7-2 and TRBJ2-7, the full variable domain is GAGVSQSPSNKVTEKGKDVELRCDPISGHTALYWYRQSLGQGLEFLIYFQGNSAPDKSGLPSDRFSAERTGGSVSTLTIQRTQQEDSAVYLCASSPAGTRVYGEQYFGPGTRLTVT.

There are a few counts of this clone. The chain recombines TRBV7-9 with TRBJ2-7; D might be TRBD1 (6 bases). Germline V gene sequence: CDR1 SEHNR, CDR2 FQNEAQ (reference sequence). This CDR3 region has 13 residues. With 5 bases removed from V and 6 bases from J, the gap between germline ends came to 14 bases. The CDR3 sequence is CASSLATGSEQYF. CDR3 bases: TGTGCCAGCAGCCTCGCCACAGGGTCCGAGCAGTACTTC.

The CDR3 sequence is CASSPTRTDTQYF. The CDR3 DNA reads as TGTGCCAGCAGCCCCACTAGAACAGATACGCAGTATTTT. The rearrangement joins TRBV7-2 to TRBJ2-3, with a tentative D call TRBD2 (5 bases). There are 13 residues in the CDR3. With 5 bases removed from V and 3 bases from J, the gap between germline ends came to 9 bases. The germline V gene has CDR1 SGHTA and CDR2 FQGNSA.

This sequence joins TRBV10-3 and TRBJ2-7, with D maybe TRBD2 (6 bases). The CDR3 spans 15 residues. Germline V gives CDR1 ENHRY, CDR2 SYGVKD. V was trimmed by 6 bases and J by 5 bases, leaving 20 bases between them. CDR3 amino acids: CAIRPGVGVGHEQYF. The CDR3 DNA is TGTGCCATCAGGCCGGGAGTCGGAGTGGGGCACGAGCAGTACTTC.

CDR3 region: CARTPPRGNTQYF. The CDR3 DNA is TGTGCCAGGACACCGCCTCGGGGAAATACGCAGTATTTT. This chain connects TRBV27 to TRBJ2-3, with D perhaps matching TRBD2 (5 bases). CDR3 size: 13 residues. Trimming removed 9 bases from V and 7 bases from J, with 17 bases in between. Germline values: CDR1 MNHEY, CDR2 SMNVEV (reference sequence).